The rows below give T cell receptor beta chains drawn from one sample of a study of cytomegalovirus exposure and HLA in healthy donors. Data came from immunoSEQ multiplex PCR; TCRdb stores just in-frame clones and leaves some out. The sample yields some 68,000 clones, 90% to 95% seen once. Material for sequencing was PBMCs. The origin of the receptors is a man younger than 30 in good health and CMV-seropositive. Both conserved end residues are part of each CDR3. D genes are given only for firm matches. The listing skips clone size in some rows; elsewhere it reads once, few, many or a size class.

CASSDGTSGTDTQYF,TGTGCCAGCAGTGACGGGACTAGCGGCACAGATACGCAGTATTTT,TRBV6-4,TRBJ2-3,NA,TRBD2
CASSLSGRGTGELFF,TGTGCCAGCAGTTTAAGCGGGAGAGGTACCGGGGAGCTGTTTTTT,TRBV5-5,TRBJ2-2,few,TRBD2
CASSSSGGAWNEQFF,TGTGCCAGCAGCTCTAGCGGGGGGGCCTGGAATGAGCAGTTCTTC,TRBV7-9,TRBJ2-1,NA,TRBD2
CASSFSYVGGDSYEQYF,TGTGCCAGCAGTTTCTCATATGTGGGAGGGGACTCCTACGAGCAGTACTTC,TRBV28,TRBJ2-7,NA,TRBD2
CAWSVRGGGSFSPLHF,TGTGCCTGGAGTGTACGAGGCGGTGGTTCTTTTTCACCCCTCCACTTT,TRBV30,TRBJ1-6,NA,NA
CASGWIAGGPGLGEQFF,TGTGCCAGCGGCTGGATAGCGGGGGGGCCGGGGTTAGGTGAGCAGTTCTTC,TRBV7-9,TRBJ2-1,NA,TRBD2
CASSPWGAGDTDTQYF,TGCGCCAGCAGCCCCTGGGGAGCGGGGGACACAGATACGCAGTATTTT,TRBV5-1,TRBJ2-3,NA,TRBD2
CAISEPREGTYEQYF,TGTGCCATCAGTGAGCCTCGGGAGGGGACATACGAGCAGTACTTC,TRBV10-3,TRBJ2-7,NA,TRBD2
CASSPTEGQETQYF,TGTGCCAGTAGCCCAACGGAGGGGCAAGAGACCCAGTACTTC,TRBV9,TRBJ2-5,NA,NA
CASSVSGAGYNEQFF,TGTGCCAGCAGCGTTAGCGGGGCGGGGTACAATGAGCAGTTCTTC,TRBV11-3,TRBJ2-1,NA,TRBD2
CASSLGQAGSYEQYF,TGTGCCAGCAGCTTAGGACAGGCCGGGTCCTACGAGCAGTACTTC,TRBV7-9,TRBJ2-7,NA,NA
CASSELAGGADEQFF,TGTGCCAGCAGTGAACTGGCGGGAGGGGCTGATGAGCAGTTCTTC,TRBV6-1,TRBJ2-1,few,TRBD2
CASRVAGASSYEQYF,TGTGCCAGCAGGGTAGCGGGAGCATCATCCTACGAGCAGTACTTC,TRBV6-1,TRBJ2-7,NA,TRBD2
CACPRGTGKETQYF,TGTGCCTGCCCTCGGGGGACAGGGAAAGAGACCCAGTACTTC,TRBV27,TRBJ2-5,NA,TRBD1
CASSMARTNGYTF,TGTGCCAGTAGTATGGCGAGGACAAATGGCTACACCTTC,TRBV19,TRBJ1-2,NA,NA
CAWSVQQGEQYF,TGTGCCTGGAGTGTACAACAGGGCGAGCAGTACTTC,TRBV30,TRBJ2-7,NA,NA
CASSSLDRGRNLPEAFF,TGTGCCAGCAGCTCCCTAGACAGGGGACGTAATTTACCTGAAGCTTTCTTT,TRBV7-2,TRBJ1-1,NA,TRBD1
CASSLEGQGRNEQYF,TGCGCCAGCAGCTTGGAGGGACAGGGGCGGAACGAGCAGTACTTC,TRBV5-1,TRBJ2-7,NA,TRBD1
CASSLGSGSYNEQFF,TGTGCCAGCAGCTTGGGGTCCGGCTCCTACAATGAGCAGTTCTTC,TRBV5-4,TRBJ2-1,NA,NA
CASSYRGTGIYEQYF,TGTGCCAGCAGTTACCGAGGGACAGGGATTTACGAGCAGTACTTC,TRBV6-5,TRBJ2-7,NA,TRBD1
CASSVRLDQPQHF,TGTGCCAGCAGTGTAAGGCTAGATCAGCCCCAGCATTTT,TRBV6-1,TRBJ1-5,NA,NA
CASSLPRTSGTHSRIQYF,TGTGCCAGCAGTTTACCTAGGACTAGCGGGACCCATTCAAGGATCCAGTACTTC,TRBV27,TRBJ2-5,NA,TRBD2
CASSTDTSGNTIYF,TGCGCCAGCAGCACCGACACCTCTGGAAACACCATATATTTT,TRBV5-1,TRBJ1-3,NA,NA
CASSYSGGTYEQYF,TGTGCCAGCAGTTATAGCGGGGGAACCTACGAGCAGTACTTC,TRBV27,TRBJ2-7,NA,TRBD2
CASRTADGMGQFF,TGTGCCAGCAGAACCGCGGACGGGATGGGGCAGTTCTTC,TRBV27,TRBJ2-1,NA,NA
CASSELTVEQYF,TGTGCCAGCAGTGAGTTGACAGTAGAGCAGTACTTC,TRBV6-1,TRBJ2-7,once,NA
CASSLGGLAGGVADTQYF,TGCGCCAGCAGCTTGGGAGGACTAGCGGGAGGAGTCGCAGATACGCAGTATTTT,TRBV5-1,TRBJ2-3,once,TRBD2
CASSPTGSTGYEQYF,TGTGCCAGCTCACCAACCGGGTCCACGGGGTACGAGCAGTACTTC,TRBV18,TRBJ2-7,NA,NA
CASRIRDTLGNTEAFF,TGTGCCAGCAGAATTCGGGACACTCTGGGGAACACTGAAGCTTTCTTT,TRBV27,TRBJ1-1,NA,NA
CASSPRGDNEKLFF,TGTGCCAGCTCACCACGGGGCGATAATGAAAAACTGTTTTTT,TRBV18,TRBJ1-4,NA,NA
CASSYGGVRTGELFF,TGTGCCAGCAGTTACGGAGGGGTCCGCACCGGGGAGCTGTTTTTT,TRBV6-6,TRBJ2-2,NA,NA
CASSFTGGEETQYF,TGCGCCAGCAGCTTTACAGGGGGAGAGGAGACCCAGTACTTC,TRBV5-1,TRBJ2-5,NA,TRBD1
CASSLKGANYEQYF,TGTGCCAGCAGTTTAAAGGGGGCGAACTACGAGCAGTACTTC,TRBV27,TRBJ2-7,NA,TRBD1
CASLSEMDEQFF,TGTGCCAGCCTATCGGAGATGGATGAGCAGTTCTTC,TRBV19,TRBJ2-1,once,NA